A single T cell receptor beta chain is shown here with its context. What it recognizes is unknown. Each sorted subset gave about 9,500 to 100,000 cells for genomic DNA. The protocol was immunoSEQ multiplex PCR, while the TCRdb copy is restricted to in-frame clones and leaves out a portion. The sample holds a few thousand clones; 63% are singletons and the top ten take roughly 23%. The data were taken from a study of CD39 and CD103 CD8 tumor-infiltrating T cells. Overall study findings and caveats: DP CD8 TILs appeared more oligoclonal than DN and SP CD8 TILs and blood memory CD8 T cells.

The CDR3 runs to 16 residues. Germline lookup yields CDR1 SGHNT and CDR2 YYREEE (reference sequence). Between the trimmed V and J ends, which lost 4 bases and 1 base, there was a span of 18 bases. No therapy was ongoing when samples were collected. DN, SP and DP CD8 TIL subsets came from CD39/CD103 sorting of CD3+CD4-CD8+CD45RA- cells. The receptor's source is a human donor with head and neck squamous cell carcinoma. Input material: CD39- CD103- CD8+ T cells sorted from the tumor. Subset meaning: CD103-CD39- double-negative CD45RA- CD8 T cells. The chain links TRBV5-4 to TRBJ2-7; D possibly matches TRBD1 or TRBD2 (5 bases each). The CDR3 reads CASSPLRGPESYEQYF. The CDR3 DNA reads as TGTGCCAGCAGCCCTCTTCGGGGACCAGAATCCTACGAGCAGTACTTC.